This TCR beta chain was documented in a study of shared clonotypes between healthy human individuals. On the study more broadly: Donors had three CD4 naive, three CD4 memory, two CD8 naive and one CD8 memory plate apiece.

Naivety among CD8 cells was defined by CD45RO negativity and positive CCR7 selection, thereby excluding terminally differentiated effector memory CD45RA+ cells. Participating donors were healthy, HIV-negative adults free of recent acute infections or vaccinations. In the case of this clone: Its antigen is undetermined.

Whole-study results and caveats: Clonotype sharing among donors likely depends on sequencing depth. Sharing across four donors was highest in naive CD4 (roughly 5%) and lowest in memory CD8 (about 0.4%).

The CDR3 extends over 15 amino acids. CDR1 and CDR2 from the germline V gene are SGHAT and FQNNGV. Trimming took 0 bases from V and 4 from J; bases not matched to a gene: 4. Assay: immunoSEQ multiplex PCR; the TCRdb copy retains only in-frame clones and omits some. In the table there are 2 million to 2.5 million clones, about 94% of which are singletons. The receptor was derived from a young man in good health. The chain links TRBV11-2 to TRBJ1-2; 8 nucleotides match TRBD1. What was sequenced was naive CD8+ T cells sorted from blood. CDR3 region: CASSLDQGASYGYTF. The CDR3 DNA follows: TGTGCCAGCAGCTTAGATCAGGGGGCCAGCTATGGCTACACCTTC.